The entry below gives a single TCR beta chain sequence along with its context. Method: immunoSEQ multiplex PCR; TCRdb's copy keeps in-frame clones and lacks some. Found here are some 150,000 clones, around 80% of them singletons; the top ten hold approximately 6.6%. V was pared by 1 base and J by 4 bases, with 3 bases of the junction left unmatched. Germline V CDR1 and CDR2: LNHDA, SQIVND (reference sequence). There are 15 residues in the CDR3. The data were obtained in a study of blood T cell repertoires in COVID-19. The sequence was collected from a human donor in a cohort sampled during active COVID-19. This chain uses TRBV19 with TRBJ1-5, with 8 bases that match TRBD1. The specimen sequenced was peripheral blood. The CDR3 nucleotides read TGTGCCAGTAGTATAGGGACAGGGAGGAATCAGCCCCAGCATTTT. Amino acids: CASSIGTGRNQPQHF.